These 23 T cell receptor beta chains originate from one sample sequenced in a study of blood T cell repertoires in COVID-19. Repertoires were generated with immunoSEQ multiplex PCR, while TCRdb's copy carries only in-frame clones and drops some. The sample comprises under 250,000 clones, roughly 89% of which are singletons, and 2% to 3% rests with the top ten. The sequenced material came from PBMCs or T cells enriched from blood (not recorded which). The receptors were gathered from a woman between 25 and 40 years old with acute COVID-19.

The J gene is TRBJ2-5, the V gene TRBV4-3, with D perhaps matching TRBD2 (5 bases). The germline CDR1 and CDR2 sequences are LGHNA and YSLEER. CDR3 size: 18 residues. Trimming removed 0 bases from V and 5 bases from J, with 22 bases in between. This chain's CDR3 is CASSQEYYRGEEVETQYF. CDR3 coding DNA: TGCGCCAGCAGCCAAGAGTATTATCGGGGTGAAGAGGTGGAGACCCAGTACTTC.

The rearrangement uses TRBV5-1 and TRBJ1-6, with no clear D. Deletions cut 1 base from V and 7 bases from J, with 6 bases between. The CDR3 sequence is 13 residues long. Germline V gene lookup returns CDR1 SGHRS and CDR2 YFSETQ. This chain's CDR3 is CASSLNTNSPLHF. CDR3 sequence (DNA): TGCGCCAGCAGCTTGAATACAAATTCACCCCTCCACTTT.

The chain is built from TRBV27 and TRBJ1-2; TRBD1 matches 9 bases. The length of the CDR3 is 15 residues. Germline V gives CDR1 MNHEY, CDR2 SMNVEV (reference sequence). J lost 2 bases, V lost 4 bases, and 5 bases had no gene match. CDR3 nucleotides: TGTGCCAGCAGTTGGGGCGGGACAGGGAACTATGGCTACACCTTC. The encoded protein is CASSWGGTGNYGYTF.

DNA of the CDR3: TGCGCCAGCAGCTTGGGTCCTAGCGGGTCCCCCCAGTACTTC. This translates into CASSLGPSGSPQYF. The chain is built from TRBV5-1 and TRBJ2-5; 8 positions match TRBD2. CDR3 length: 14 amino acids. Germline assignment: CDR1 SGHRS and CDR2 YFSETQ. The V gene end was trimmed by 0 bases and the J gene end by 9 bases; junction bases not matched to a gene: 7.

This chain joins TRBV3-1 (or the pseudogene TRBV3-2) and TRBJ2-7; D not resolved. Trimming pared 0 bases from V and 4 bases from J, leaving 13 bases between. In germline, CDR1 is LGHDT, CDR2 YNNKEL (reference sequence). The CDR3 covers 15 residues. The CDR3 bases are TGTGCCAGCAGCCAAGATGTTGAGGCTGTATACGAGCAGTACTTC. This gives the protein CASSQDVEAVYEQYF.

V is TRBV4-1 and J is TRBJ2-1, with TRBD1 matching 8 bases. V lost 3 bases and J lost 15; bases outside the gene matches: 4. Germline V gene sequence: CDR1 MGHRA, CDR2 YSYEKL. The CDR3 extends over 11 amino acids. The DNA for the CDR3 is TGCGCCAGCAGCCATACGGGACAGGCGTTCTTC. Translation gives CASSHTGQAFF.

CDR3 sequence (DNA): TGTGCCAGCAGCCTCGTCTCAGGGGGCATCGCAGATACGCAGTATTTT. Encoded protein: CASSLVSGGIADTQYF. The chain has TRBV7-9 and TRBJ2-3, with TRBD1 matching over 8 bases. Germline V gene lookup returns CDR1 SEHNR and CDR2 FQNEAQ (reference sequence). The CDR3 totals 16 residues. V was pared by 5 bases and J by 4 bases, with 11 bases of the junction left unmatched.

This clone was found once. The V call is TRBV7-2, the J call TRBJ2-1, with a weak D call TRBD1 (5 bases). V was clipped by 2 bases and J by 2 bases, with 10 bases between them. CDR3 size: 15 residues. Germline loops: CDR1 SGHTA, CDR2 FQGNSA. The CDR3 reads CASSLSQGTYNEQFF. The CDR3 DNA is TGTGCCAGCAGCTTATCCCAGGGTACCTACAATGAGCAGTTCTTC.

The CDR3 DNA reads as TGTGCCAGCAGCTTACAGGGAAGTGAAGGAGCAGATACGCAGTATTTT. Its protein product is CASSLQGSEGADTQYF. The V and J genes are TRBV7-2 and TRBJ2-3, with D possibly matching TRBD1 (5 bases). Germline V lookup: CDR1 SGHTA, CDR2 FQGNSA. The CDR3 has 16 amino acids. The V gene lost 2 bases and the J gene lost 4 bases, with 16 bases spanning the gap. The full variable domain, with the rest looked up from reference TRBV7-2 and TRBJ2-3, is GAGVSQSPSNKVTEKGKDVELRCDPISGHTALYWYRQSLGQGLEFLIYFQGNSAPDKSGLPSDRFSAERTGGSVSTLTIQRTQQEDSAVYLCASSLQGSEGADTQYFGPGTRLTVL.

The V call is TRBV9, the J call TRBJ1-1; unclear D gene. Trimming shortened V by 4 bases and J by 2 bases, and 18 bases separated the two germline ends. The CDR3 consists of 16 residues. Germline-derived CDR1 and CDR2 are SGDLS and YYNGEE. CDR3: CASSPRSTSHNTEAFF. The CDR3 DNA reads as TGTGCCAGCAGCCCCCGTAGCACATCGCATAACACTGAAGCTTTCTTT.

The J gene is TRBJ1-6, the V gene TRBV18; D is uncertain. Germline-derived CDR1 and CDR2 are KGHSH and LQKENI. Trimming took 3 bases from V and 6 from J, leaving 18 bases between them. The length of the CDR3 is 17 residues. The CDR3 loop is CASSPSLYGSPNSPLHF. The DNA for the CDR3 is TGTGCCAGCTCACCGAGCCTGTACGGGAGCCCTAATTCACCCCTCCACTTT.

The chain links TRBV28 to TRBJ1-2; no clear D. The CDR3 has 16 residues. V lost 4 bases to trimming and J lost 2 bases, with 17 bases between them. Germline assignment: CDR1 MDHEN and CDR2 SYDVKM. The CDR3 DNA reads TGTGCCAGCAGTTCCCCCCGGGGAATGGCGAACTATGGCTACACCTTC. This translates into CASSSPRGMANYGYTF.

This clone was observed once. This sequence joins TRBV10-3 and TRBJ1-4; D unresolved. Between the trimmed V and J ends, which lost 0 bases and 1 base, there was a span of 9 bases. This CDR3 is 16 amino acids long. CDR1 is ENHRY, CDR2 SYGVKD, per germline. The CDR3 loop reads CAISESPQRTNEKLFF. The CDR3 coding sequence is TGTGCCATCAGTGAGTCCCCTCAGCGAACTAATGAAAAACTGTTTTTT.

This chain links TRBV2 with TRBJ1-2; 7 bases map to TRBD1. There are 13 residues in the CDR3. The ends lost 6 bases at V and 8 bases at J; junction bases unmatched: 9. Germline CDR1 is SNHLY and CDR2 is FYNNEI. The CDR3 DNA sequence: TGTGCCAGCAGCGAGACAGGGCCCCAGGGCTACACCTTC. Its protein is CASSETGPQGYTF.

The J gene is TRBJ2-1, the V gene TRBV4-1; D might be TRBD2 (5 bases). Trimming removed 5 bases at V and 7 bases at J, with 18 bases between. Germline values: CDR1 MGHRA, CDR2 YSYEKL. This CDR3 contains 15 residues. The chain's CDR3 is CASSSSGLAGNEQFF. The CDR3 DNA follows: TGCGCCAGCAGCTCGTCCGGCCTAGCCGGGAATGAGCAGTTCTTC.

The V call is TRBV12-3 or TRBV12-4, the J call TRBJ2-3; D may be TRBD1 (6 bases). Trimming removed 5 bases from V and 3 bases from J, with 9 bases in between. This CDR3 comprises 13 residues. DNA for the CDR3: TGTGCCAGCAGTACCGGACAGACAGATACGCAGTATTTT. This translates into CASSTGQTDTQYF.

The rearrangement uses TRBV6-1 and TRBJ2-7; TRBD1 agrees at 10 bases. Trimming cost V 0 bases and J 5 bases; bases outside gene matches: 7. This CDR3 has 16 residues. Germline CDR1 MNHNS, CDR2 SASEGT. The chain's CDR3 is CASSEALGTGVDEQYF. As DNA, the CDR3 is TGTGCCAGCAGTGAAGCGCTTGGGACAGGGGTCGACGAGCAGTACTTC.

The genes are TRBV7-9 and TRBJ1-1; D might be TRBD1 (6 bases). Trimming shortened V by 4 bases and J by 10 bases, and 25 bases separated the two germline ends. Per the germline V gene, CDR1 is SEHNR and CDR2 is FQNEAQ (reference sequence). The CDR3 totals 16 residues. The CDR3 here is CASSSGTSPNDPRAFF. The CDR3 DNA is TGTGCCAGCAGCTCTGGGACAAGTCCAAACGATCCCAGAGCTTTCTTT.

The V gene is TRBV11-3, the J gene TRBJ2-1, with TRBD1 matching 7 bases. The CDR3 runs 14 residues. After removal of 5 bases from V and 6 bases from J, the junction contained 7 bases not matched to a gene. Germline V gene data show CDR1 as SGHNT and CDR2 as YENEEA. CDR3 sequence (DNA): TGTGCCAGCAGCCACCGGGACAGACCCAATGAGCAGTTCTTC. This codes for CASSHRDRPNEQFF.

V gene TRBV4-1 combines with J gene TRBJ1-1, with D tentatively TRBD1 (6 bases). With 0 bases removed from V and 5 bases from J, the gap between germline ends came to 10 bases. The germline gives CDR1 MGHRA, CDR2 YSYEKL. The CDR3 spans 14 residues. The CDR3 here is CASSQEQGMTEAFF. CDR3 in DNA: TGCGCCAGCAGCCAAGAACAGGGAATGACTGAAGCTTTCTTT.

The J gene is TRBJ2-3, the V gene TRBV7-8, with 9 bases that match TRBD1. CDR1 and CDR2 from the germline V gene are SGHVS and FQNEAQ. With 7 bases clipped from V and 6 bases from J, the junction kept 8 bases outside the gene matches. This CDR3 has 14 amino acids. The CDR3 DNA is TGTGCCAGCACCTCCGGGACAGGGATGGATACGCAGTATTTT. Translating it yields CASTSGTGMDTQYF.

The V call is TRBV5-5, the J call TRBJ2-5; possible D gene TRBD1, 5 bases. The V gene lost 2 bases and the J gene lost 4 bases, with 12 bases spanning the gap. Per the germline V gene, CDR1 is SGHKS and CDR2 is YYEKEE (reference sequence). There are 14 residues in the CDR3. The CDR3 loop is CASSFPQGTETQYF. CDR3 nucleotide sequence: TGTGCCAGCAGCTTTCCCCAGGGCACAGAGACCCAGTACTTC.

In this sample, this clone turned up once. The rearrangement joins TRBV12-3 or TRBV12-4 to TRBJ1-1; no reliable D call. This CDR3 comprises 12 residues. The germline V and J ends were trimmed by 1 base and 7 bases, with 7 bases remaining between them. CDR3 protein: CASSLEFHEAFF. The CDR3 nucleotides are TGTGCCAGCAGTTTAGAATTTCATGAAGCTTTCTTT.